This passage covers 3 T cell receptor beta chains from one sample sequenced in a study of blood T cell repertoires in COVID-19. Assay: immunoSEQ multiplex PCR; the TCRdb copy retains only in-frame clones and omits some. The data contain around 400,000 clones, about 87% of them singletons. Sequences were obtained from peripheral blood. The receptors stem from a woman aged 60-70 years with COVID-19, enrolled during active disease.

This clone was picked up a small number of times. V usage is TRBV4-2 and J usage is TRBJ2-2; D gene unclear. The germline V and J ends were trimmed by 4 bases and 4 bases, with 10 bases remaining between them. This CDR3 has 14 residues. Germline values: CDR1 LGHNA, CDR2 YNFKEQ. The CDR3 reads CASSRERGTGELFF. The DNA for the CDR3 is TGTGCCAGCAGCCGCGAGAGAGGCACCGGGGAGCTGTTTTTT.

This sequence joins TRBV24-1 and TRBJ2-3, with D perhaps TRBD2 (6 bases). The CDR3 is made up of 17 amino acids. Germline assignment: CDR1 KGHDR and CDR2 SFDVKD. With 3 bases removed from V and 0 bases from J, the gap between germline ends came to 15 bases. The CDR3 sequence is CATSDAPGGASTDTQYF. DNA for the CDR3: TGTGCCACCAGTGATGCGCCCGGGGGAGCTAGCACAGATACGCAGTATTTT.

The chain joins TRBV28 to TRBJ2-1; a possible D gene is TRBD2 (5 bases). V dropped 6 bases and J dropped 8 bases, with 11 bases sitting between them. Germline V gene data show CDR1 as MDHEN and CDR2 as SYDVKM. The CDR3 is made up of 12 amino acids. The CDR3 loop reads CASSSGVYEQFF. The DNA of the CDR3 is TGTGCCAGCAGCTCCGGGGTTTATGAGCAGTTCTTC. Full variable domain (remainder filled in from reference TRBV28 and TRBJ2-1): DVKVTQSSRYLVKRTGEKVFLECVQDMDHENMFWYRQDPGLGLRLIYFSYDVKMKEKGDIPEGYSVSREKKERFSLILESASTNQTSMYLCASSSGVYEQFFGPGTRLTVL.